The present T cell receptor (beta chain) was sequenced within a study of shared clonotypes between healthy human individuals. CD45RO-negative cells were positively selected for CCR7, leaving out terminally differentiated effector memory CD45RA+ cells. Each sample came from a Caucasian adult donor living in Nashville, Tennessee. V lost 2 bases and J lost 6; bases outside the gene matches: 12. This CDR3 spans 17 amino acids. Germline CDR1 reads MRHNA; CDR2 reads SNTAGT. General study findings and limits: Sampling covered nothing but blood. Tissue TCR repertoires likely differ from those found in blood.

The assay was immunoSEQ multiplex PCR, and TCRdb's table has in-frame clones only and misses some. The sample shows about 2.2 million clones, approximately 92% of them seen only once. This clone appeared a single time. What it binds is unknown. The gene calls are TRBV6-4 and TRBJ2-1, with 8 bases identical to TRBD2. Sequenced material: naive CD8+ T cells from PBMCs. This receptor was obtained from a man younger than 35 in good health. Some clones in this sample may be carry-over from other donors' samples. The CDR3 DNA is TGTGCCAGCAGTGACCTGAGTGTGAGCGGGAGTCCCAATGAGCAGTTCTTC. Its translation is CASSDLSVSGSPNEQFF.